One and the same sample provided the 8 T cell receptor beta chains below, sequenced in a study of vaccination and CD4 T cells after COVID-19. The antigens of these receptors remain unknown. Treatment denoted: roughly nine-day PBMC culture with coronavirus spike peptide pools or control peptides (ViraFEST assay). Cultured CD4+ T cell DNA was sequenced using the Oncomine TCR Beta short-read assay. Each CDR3 protein gets one entry after TCRdb re-called the PCR reads with MiXCR. The sample yields 1,500 to 2,000 distinct CDR3 sequences, approximately 54% seen once. The sequences come from CD4+ T cells from blood, cultured in vitro, collected after SARS-CoV-2 vaccination. The receptors shown here come from a human donor who had recovered from COVID-19.

V gene TRBV15 combines with J gene TRBJ2-3; 10 nucleotides match TRBD2. Germline V gene data show CDR1 as LNHNV and CDR2 as YYDKDF (reference sequence). V lost 0 bases to trimming and J lost 6 bases; unmatched junction nucleotides: 3. The CDR3 length is 15 residues. This CDR3 is CATSRETSGWDTQYF. CDR3 DNA sequence: TGTGCCACCAGCAGAGAGACTAGCGGGTGGGATACGCAGTATTTT. The full variable domain, completed using reference TRBV15 and TRBJ2-3, is DAMVIQNPRYQVTQFGKPVTLSCSQTLNHNVMYWYQQKSSQAPKLLFHYYDKDFNNEADTPDNFQSRRPNTSFCFLDIRSPGLGDTAMYLCATSRETSGWDTQYFGPGTRLTVL.

Sample share makes this clonotype medium-sized. V is TRBV11-2 and J is TRBJ2-5; perhaps TRBD2 as D (6 bases). CDR1 is SGHAT and CDR2 is FQNNGV in the germline V gene. V was shortened by 2 bases and J by 2 bases, with 12 bases between the two germline ends. The CDR3 totals 15 residues. In DNA, the CDR3 is TGTGCCAGCAGCTTAAGGTGGAGGGAGCAAGAGACCCAGTACTTC. Its translation: CASSLRWREQETQYF.

CDR3 region: CASSLMRQGADTIYF. CDR3 sequence (DNA): TGCGCCAGCAGCTTAATGAGACAGGGGGCGGACACCATATATTTT. This rearrangement joins TRBV5-1 to TRBJ1-3; 10 positions agree with TRBD1. Germline CDR1 and CDR2: SGHRS and YFSETQ. Germline trimming cut 2 bases from V and 8 bases from J; bases unmatched to any gene: 7. The CDR3 extends over 15 amino acids.

The chain has TRBV28 and TRBJ1-6; possibly TRBD1 for D (5 bases). Trimming removed 6 bases from V and 11 bases from J, with 23 bases in between. This CDR3 region has 16 residues. Germline-derived CDR1 and CDR2 are MDHEN and SYDVKM. CDR3 nucleotides: TGTGCCAGCAGCCGAGTTGGGACGGCCGGGGGTCCACCCCTCCACTTT. Its translation is CASSRVGTAGGPPLHF.

This clonotype was counted only a few times. The chain recombines TRBV5-1 with TRBJ2-5; D is undetermined. The CDR3 is 15 amino acids. The V gene lost 4 bases and the J gene lost 2 bases, with 15 bases spanning the gap. CDR1 is SGHRS, CDR2 YFSETQ, per germline. This chain's CDR3 is CASSKLGDSQETQYF. The CDR3 coding sequence is TGCGCCAGCAGCAAACTGGGTGACTCTCAAGAGACCCAGTACTTC.

V usage is TRBV7-2 and J usage is TRBJ2-6; 7 nucleotides agree with TRBD1. Germline-derived CDR1 and CDR2 are SGHTA and FQGNSA. The CDR3 runs to 16 residues. J gave up 0 bases and V 6 bases, and 5 bases lay outside the gene matches. CDR3 in amino acids: CASSRDSLSGANVLTF. In DNA, the CDR3 is TGTGCCAGCAGTAGGGACAGCCTCTCTGGGGCCAACGTCCTGACTTTC.

J is TRBJ2-6 and V is TRBV9; D unclear. V lost 7 bases to trimming and J lost 0 bases, with 8 bases between them. Germline V gives CDR1 SGDLS, CDR2 YYNGEE. The CDR3 covers 14 residues. CDR3 DNA sequence: TGTGCCAGCGGAGTGGACTCTGGGGCCAACGTCCTGACTTTC. Protein product: CASGVDSGANVLTF.

The chain links TRBV2 to TRBJ2-5, with D hard to call. Germline-derived CDR1 and CDR2 are SNHLY and FYNNEI. The CDR3 spans 13 residues. Deletions cut 4 bases from V and 1 base from J, with 7 bases between. The chain's CDR3 is CASSGPIQETQYF. CDR3 DNA sequence: TGTGCCAGCAGTGGCCCGATCCAAGAGACCCAGTACTTC.